This T cell receptor (beta chain) was retrieved from a study of shared clonotypes between healthy human individuals. As regards this clone: Its target is unknown.

Produced via immunoSEQ multiplex PCR; TCRdb's table is partial and in-frame only. The sample carries over a million clones, around 97% recorded once. Study outcomes and limitations: Shared clonotypes: about 5.3% naive CD4, 3% to 3.5% naive CD8, about 2.2% memory CD4, about 0.4% memory CD8.

Germline V gives CDR1 SGHRS, CDR2 YFSETQ. This CDR3 is built from 14 residues. Deletions cut 2 bases from V and 4 bases from J, with 13 bases between. This receptor was identified in a young man in good health. The chain employs TRBV5-1 and TRBJ2-7; maybe TRBD2 (6 bases). Material: naive CD4+ T cells sorted from blood. Subset described: CD45RA+ positively selected. The CDR3 DNA is TGCGCCAGCAGCTTACCCGGGAGTTTGTACGAGCAGTACTTC. Translated: CASSLPGSLYEQYF.